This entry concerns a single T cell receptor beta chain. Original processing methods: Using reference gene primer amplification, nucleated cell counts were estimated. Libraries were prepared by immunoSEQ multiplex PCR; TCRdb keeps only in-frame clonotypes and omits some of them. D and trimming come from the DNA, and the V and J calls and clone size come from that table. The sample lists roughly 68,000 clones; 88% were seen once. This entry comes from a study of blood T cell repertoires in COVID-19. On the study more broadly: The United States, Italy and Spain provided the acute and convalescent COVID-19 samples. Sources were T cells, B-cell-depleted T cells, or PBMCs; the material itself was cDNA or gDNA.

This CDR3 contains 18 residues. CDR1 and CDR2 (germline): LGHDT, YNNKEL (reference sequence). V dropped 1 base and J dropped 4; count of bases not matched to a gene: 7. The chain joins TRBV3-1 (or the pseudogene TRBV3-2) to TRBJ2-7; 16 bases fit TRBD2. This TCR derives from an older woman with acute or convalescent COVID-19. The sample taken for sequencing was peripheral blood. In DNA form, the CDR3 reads TGTGCCAGCAGCCAAGGAACGGGGACTAGCGGGAGGGCTTACGAGCAGTACTTC. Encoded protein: CASSQGTGTSGRAYEQYF.